The clone carrying this T cell receptor (beta chain) was observed at least ten times. As yet, its antigen is unknown. Germline V lookup: CDR1 SGHNT, CDR2 YYREEE (reference sequence). Trimming cost V 2 bases and J 8 bases; bases outside gene matches: 11. The CDR3 sequence is 18 residues long. This specimen belongs to a study of T cells after posttransplantation cyclophosphamide. Study results and limitations: Recipient CMV seropositivity and CMV reactivation strongly tracked TRB clonality.

Sequenced by immunoSEQ multiplex PCR; TCRdb stores in-frame clones only, minus some. The sample includes about 24,000 clones, none of them occurring once. Peripheral blood was collected from the related graft donor on the marrow donation day. This receptor was identified in a woman aged 60-70 years in good health, CMV-negative, and a related stem cell transplant donor. The sequenced material came from PBMCs. The V call is TRBV5-4, the J call TRBJ2-1, with 15 bases lining up with TRBD2. CDR3 protein: CASSLGRTSGGVSDEQFF. CDR3 DNA: TGTGCCAGCAGCTTAGGGCGGACTAGCGGGGGGGTCAGTGATGAGCAGTTCTTC.